The clone carrying this T cell receptor (beta chain) was picked up one time. These data come from a study of blood T cell repertoires in COVID-19. Overall study context: Cohort 3 recovered donors had two negative PCRs, clearance, or symptom resolution. The analysed material was cDNA or gDNA that came from T cells, B-cell-depleted T cells, or PBMCs.

J lost 3 bases, V lost 6 bases, and 6 bases had no gene match. This CDR3 contains 15 residues. Germline CDR1 is MNHEY and CDR2 is SMNVEV (reference sequence). Clones were sequenced by immunoSEQ multiplex PCR, and TCRdb holds only the in-frame ones, with some missing. The sample has about 170,000 clones; 79% are singletons. The sample comprised PBMCs or T cells enriched from blood (not recorded which). The TCR originated in a woman between 65 and 79 years old in a cohort exposed to, infected with or recovered from COVID-19 (not recorded which). The rearrangement joins TRBV27 to TRBJ2-2, with TRBD1 identical over 8 bases. Here the CDR3 reads CASSRRQGYTGELFF. The CDR3 nucleotides are TGTGCCAGCAGCCGAAGACAGGGGTACACCGGGGAGCTGTTTTTT.